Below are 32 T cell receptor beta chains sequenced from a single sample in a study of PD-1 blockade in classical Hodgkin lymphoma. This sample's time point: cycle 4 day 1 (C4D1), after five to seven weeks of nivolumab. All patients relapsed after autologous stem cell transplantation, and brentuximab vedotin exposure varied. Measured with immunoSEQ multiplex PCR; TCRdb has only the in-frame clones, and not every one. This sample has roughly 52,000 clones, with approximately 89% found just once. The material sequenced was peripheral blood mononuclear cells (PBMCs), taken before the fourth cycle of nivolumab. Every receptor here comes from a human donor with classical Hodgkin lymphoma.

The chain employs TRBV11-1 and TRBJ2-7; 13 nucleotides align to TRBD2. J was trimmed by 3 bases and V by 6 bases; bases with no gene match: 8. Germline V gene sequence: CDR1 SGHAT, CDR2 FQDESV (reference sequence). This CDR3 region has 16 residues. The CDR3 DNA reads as TGTGCCAGCAGGGGGACTAGCGGGACCCCTTTCTACGAGCAGTACTTC. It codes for CASRGTSGTPFYEQYF.

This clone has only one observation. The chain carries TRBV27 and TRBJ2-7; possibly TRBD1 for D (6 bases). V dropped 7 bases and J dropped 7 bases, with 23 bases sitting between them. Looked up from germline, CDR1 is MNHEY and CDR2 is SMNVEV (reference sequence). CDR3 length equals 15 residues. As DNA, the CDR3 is TGTGCCAGCAAGGTCAGGGGTCTTCTCCAGGGGGAGCAGTACTTC. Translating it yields CASKVRGLLQGEQYF.

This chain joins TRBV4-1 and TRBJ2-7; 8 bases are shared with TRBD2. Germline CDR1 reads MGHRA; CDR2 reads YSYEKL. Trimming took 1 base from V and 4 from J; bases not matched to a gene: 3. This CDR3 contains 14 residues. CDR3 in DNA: TGCGCCAGCAGCCAAGTCCCTAGCGGGTACGAGCAGTACTTC. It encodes CASSQVPSGYEQYF.

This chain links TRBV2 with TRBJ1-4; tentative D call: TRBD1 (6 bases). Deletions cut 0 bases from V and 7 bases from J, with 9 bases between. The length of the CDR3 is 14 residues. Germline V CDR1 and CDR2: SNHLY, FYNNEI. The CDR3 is CASSEAGGGEKLFF. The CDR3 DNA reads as TGTGCCAGCAGTGAAGCAGGGGGGGGTGAAAAACTGTTTTTT.

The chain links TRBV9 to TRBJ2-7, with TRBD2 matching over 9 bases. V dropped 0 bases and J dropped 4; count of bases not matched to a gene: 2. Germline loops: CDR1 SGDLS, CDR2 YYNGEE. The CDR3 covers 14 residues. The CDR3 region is CASSVGAGGYEQYF. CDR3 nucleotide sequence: TGTGCCAGCAGCGTAGGGGCGGGAGGGTACGAGCAGTACTTC.

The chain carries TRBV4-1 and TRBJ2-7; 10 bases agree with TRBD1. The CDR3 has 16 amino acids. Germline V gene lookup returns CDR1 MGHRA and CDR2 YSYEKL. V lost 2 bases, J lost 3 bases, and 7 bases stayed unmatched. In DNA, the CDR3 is TGCGCCAGCAGCCAATCTGGGGGACAGGGGCACTACGAGCAGTACTTC. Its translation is CASSQSGGQGHYEQYF.

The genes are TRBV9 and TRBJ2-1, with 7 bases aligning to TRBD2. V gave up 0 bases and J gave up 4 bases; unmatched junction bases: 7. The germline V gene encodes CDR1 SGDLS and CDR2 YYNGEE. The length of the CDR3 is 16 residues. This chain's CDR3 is CASSVDVASGYNEQFF. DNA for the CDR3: TGTGCCAGCAGCGTAGACGTCGCTAGCGGTTACAATGAGCAGTTCTTC.

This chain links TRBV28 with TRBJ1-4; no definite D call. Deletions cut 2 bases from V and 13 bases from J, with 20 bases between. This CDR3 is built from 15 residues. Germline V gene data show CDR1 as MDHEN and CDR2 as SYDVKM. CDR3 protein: CASSLPSIRSDGLFF. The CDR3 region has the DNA TGTGCCAGCAGTTTACCCAGCATCCGTTCCGATGGACTGTTTTTT. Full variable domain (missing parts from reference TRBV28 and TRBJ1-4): DVKVTQSSRYLVKRTGEKVFLECVQDMDHENMFWYRQDPGLGLRLIYFSYDVKMKEKGDIPEGYSVSREKKERFSLILESASTNQTSMYLCASSLPSIRSDGLFFGSGTQLSVL.

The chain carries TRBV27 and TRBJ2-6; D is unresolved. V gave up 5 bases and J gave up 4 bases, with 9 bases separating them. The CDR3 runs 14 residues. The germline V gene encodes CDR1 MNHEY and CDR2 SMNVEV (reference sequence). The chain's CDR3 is CASSRVPGANVLTF. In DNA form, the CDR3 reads TGTGCCAGCAGTAGGGTACCCGGGGCCAACGTCCTGACTTTC.

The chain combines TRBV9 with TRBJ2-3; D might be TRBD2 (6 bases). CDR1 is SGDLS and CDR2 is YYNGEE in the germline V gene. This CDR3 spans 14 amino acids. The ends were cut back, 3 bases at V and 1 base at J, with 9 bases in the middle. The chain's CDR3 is CASSEREGTDTQYF. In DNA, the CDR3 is TGTGCCAGCAGCGAGAGGGAGGGCACAGATACGCAGTATTTT.

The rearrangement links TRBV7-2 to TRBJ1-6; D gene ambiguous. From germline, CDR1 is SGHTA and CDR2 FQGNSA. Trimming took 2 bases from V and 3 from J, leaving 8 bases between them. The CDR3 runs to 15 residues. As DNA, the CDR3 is TGTGCCAGCAGCTTACAAGGAGGCTATAATTCACCCCTCCACTTT. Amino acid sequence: CASSLQGGYNSPLHF.

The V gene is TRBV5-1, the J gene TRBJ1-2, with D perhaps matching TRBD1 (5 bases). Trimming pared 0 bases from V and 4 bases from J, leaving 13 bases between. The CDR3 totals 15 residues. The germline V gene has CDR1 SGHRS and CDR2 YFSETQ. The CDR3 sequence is CASSLVQGGTYGYTF. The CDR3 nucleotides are TGCGCCAGCAGCTTGGTCCAGGGAGGGACCTATGGCTACACCTTC.

The CDR3 region has the DNA TGTGCCAGCAGCTACAGGAAGGGCGGCCAAATACCTACGGACGAGCAGTACTTC. Its translation is CASSYRKGGQIPTDEQYF. This chain links TRBV13 with TRBJ2-7; D perhaps matches TRBD1 (5 bases). The CDR3 consists of 18 residues. V was shortened by 4 bases and J by 5 bases, with 27 bases between the two germline ends. Per germline, CDR1 PRHDT and CDR2 FYEKMQ (reference sequence).

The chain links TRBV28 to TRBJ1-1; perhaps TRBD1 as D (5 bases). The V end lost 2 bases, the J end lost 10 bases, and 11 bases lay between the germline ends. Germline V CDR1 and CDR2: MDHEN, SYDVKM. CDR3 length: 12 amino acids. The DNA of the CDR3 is TGTGCCAGCAGTTTACTTCAGGGTATAGCTTTCTTT. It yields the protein CASSLLQGIAFF.

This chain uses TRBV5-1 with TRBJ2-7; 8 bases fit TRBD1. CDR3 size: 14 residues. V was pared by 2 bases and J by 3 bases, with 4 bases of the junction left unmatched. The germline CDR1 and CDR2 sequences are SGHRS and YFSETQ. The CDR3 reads CASSFRQGNYEQYF. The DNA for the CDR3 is TGCGCCAGCAGCTTCCGACAGGGGAACTACGAGCAGTACTTC.

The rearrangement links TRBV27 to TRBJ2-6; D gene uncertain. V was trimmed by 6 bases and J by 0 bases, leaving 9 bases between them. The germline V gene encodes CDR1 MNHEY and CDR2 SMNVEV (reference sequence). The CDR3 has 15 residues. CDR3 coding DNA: TGTGCCAGCAGCCGAACCGACTCTGGGGCCAACGTCCTGACTTTC. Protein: CASSRTDSGANVLTF.

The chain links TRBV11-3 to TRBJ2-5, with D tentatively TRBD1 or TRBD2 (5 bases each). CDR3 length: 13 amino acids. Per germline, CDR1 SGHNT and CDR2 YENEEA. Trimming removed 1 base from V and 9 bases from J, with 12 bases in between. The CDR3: CASSLGGDGAQYF. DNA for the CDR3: TGTGCCAGCAGCTTAGGTGGGGACGGGGCCCAGTACTTC.

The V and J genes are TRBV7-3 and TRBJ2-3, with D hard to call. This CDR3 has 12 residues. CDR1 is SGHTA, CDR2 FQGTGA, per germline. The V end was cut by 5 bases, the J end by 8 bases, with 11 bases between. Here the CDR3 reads CASSPDAITQYF. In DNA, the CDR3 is TGTGCCAGCAGCCCGGACGCAATTACGCAGTATTTT.

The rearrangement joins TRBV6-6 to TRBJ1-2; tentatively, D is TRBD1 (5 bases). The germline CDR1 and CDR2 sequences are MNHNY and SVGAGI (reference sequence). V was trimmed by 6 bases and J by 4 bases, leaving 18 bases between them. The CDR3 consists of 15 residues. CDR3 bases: TGTGCCAGCAGGCGGACACTATCTGGGCTCTATGGCTACACCTTC. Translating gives CASRRTLSGLYGYTF.

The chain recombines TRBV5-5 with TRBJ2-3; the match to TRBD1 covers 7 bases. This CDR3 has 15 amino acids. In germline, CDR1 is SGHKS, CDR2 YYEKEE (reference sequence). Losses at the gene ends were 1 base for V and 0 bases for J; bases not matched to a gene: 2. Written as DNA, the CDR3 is TGTGCCAGCAGCTTGAGGGGGCCAAGCACAGATACGCAGTATTTT. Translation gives CASSLRGPSTDTQYF.

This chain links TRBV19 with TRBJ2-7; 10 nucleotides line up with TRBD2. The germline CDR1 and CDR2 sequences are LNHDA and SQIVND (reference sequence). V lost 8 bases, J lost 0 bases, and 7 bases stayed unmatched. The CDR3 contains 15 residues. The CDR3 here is CASSGAGGGSYEQYF. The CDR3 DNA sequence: TGTGCCAGTTCCGGAGCGGGAGGGGGCTCCTACGAGCAGTACTTC.

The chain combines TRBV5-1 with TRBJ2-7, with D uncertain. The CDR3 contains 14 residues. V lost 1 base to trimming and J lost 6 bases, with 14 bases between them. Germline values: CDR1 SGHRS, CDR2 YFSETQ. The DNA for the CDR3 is TGCGCCAGCAGCTTGCGGACCGACGTTGTCGAGCAGTACTTC. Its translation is CASSLRTDVVEQYF.

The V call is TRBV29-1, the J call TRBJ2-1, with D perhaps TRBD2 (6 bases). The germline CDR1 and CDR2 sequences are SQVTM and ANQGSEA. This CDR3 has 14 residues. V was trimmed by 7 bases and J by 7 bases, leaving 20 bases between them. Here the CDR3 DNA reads TGCAGCGGAACCGGGACTTCGGCTTGGAATGAGCAGTTCTTC. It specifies CSGTGTSAWNEQFF.

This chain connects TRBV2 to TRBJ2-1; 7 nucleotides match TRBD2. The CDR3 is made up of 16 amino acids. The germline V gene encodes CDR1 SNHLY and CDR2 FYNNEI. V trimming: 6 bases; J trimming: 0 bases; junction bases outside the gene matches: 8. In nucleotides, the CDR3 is TGTGCCAGCAGCCACCAGCGGGGTAGCTCCTACAATGAGCAGTTCTTC. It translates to CASSHQRGSSYNEQFF. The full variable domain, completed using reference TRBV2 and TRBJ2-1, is EPEVTQTPSHQVTQMGQEVILRCVPISNHLYFYWYRQILGQKVEFLVSFYNNEISEKSEIFDDQFSVERPDGSNFTLKIRSTKLEDSAMYFCASSHQRGSSYNEQFFGPGTRLTVL.

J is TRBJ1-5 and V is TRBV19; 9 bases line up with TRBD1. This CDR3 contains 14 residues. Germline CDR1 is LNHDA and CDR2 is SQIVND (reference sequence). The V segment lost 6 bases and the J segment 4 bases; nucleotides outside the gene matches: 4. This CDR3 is CASRPGTGNQPQHF. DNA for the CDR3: TGTGCCAGTAGACCAGGGACAGGGAATCAGCCCCAGCATTTT.

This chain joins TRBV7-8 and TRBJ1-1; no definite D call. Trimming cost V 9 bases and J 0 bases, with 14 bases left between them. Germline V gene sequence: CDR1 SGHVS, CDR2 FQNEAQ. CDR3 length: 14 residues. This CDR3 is CASREGVVNTEAFF. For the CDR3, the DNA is TGTGCCAGTCGGGAGGGAGTAGTGAACACTGAAGCTTTCTTT. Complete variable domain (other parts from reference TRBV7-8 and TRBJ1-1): GAGVSQSPRYKVAKRGQDVALRCDPISGHVSLFWYQQALGQGPEFLTYFQNEAQLDKSGLPSDRFFAERPEGSVSTLKIQRTQQEDSAVYLCASREGVVNTEAFFGQGTRLTVV.

CDR3 sequence (DNA): TGCGCCAGCAGGTTCAGGGCCCAAGTAACGACTAACACTGAAGCTTTCTTT. Protein sequence: CASRFRAQVTTNTEAFF. V is TRBV5-1 and J is TRBJ1-1; D possibly corresponds to TRBD1 (5 bases). Germline-derived CDR1 and CDR2 are SGHRS and YFSETQ. Trimming pared 5 bases from V and 2 bases from J, leaving 22 bases between. The CDR3 runs 17 residues. The complete variable domain, with remaining parts taken from reference TRBV5-1 and TRBJ1-1, reads KAGVTQTPRYLIKTRGQQVTLSCSPISGHRSVSWYQQTPGQGLQFLFEYFSETQRNKGNFPGRFSGRQFSNSRSEMNVSTLELGDSALYLCASRFRAQVTTNTEAFFGQGTRLTVV.

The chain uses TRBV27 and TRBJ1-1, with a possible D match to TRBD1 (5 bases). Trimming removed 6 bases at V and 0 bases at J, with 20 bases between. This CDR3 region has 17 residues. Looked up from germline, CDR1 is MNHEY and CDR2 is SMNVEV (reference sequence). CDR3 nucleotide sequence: TGTGCCAGCAGAAGTACAGGTTTCACAGTCCTGAACACTGAAGCTTTCTTT. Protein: CASRSTGFTVLNTEAFF.

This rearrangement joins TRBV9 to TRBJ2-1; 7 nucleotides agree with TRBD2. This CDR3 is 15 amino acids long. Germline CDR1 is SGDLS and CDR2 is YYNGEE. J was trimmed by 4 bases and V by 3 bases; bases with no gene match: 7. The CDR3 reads CASSASGLTYNEQFF. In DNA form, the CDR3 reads TGTGCCAGCAGCGCTTCGGGACTAACTTACAATGAGCAGTTCTTC.

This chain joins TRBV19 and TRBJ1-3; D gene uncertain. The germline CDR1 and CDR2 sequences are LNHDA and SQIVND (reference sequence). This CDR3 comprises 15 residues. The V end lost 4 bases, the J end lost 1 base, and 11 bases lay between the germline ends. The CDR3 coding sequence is TGTGCCAGTAGTACGTCAAGCGGGTCTGGAAACACCATATATTTT. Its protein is CASSTSSGSGNTIYF.

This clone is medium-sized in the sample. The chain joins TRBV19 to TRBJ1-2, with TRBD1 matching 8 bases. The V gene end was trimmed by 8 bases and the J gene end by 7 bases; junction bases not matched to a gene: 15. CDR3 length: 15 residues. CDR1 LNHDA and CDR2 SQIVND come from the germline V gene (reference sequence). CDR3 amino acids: CASRTGWEEGFGYTF. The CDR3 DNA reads TGTGCCAGTCGGACAGGGTGGGAAGAAGGTTTTGGCTACACCTTC.

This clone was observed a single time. CDR3 DNA sequence: TGTGCCAGCAGCGTGAGCCTAATCGGGTACGAGCAGTACTTC. It specifies CASSVSLIGYEQYF. This rearrangement joins TRBV9 to TRBJ2-7; D gene unclear. V shed 2 bases and J shed 4 bases, with 13 bases lying between them. Germline CDR1 and CDR2: SGDLS and YYNGEE. CDR3 length equals 14 residues.